Shown below are 3 T cell receptor beta chains from a single sample sequenced in a study of blood T cell repertoires in COVID-19. Method: immunoSEQ multiplex PCR; TCRdb's copy keeps in-frame clones and lacks some. This sample has hundreds of thousands of clones, with more than 75% found just once. Sequenced material: PBMCs or T cells enriched from blood (not recorded which). The receptors originated from a woman between 45 and 60 years old who had recovered from COVID-19.

This clone came up many times. The V call is TRBV7-8, the J call TRBJ2-7, with 9 bases that match TRBD1. This CDR3 has 16 residues. After removal of 5 bases from V and 2 bases from J, the junction contained 10 bases not matched to a gene. Germline-derived CDR1 and CDR2 are SGHVS and FQNEAQ. For the CDR3, the DNA is TGTGCCAGCAGCCGCCGTTGGACAGGGGTGGCCTACGAGCAGTACTTC. It yields the protein CASSRRWTGVAYEQYF.

The J gene is TRBJ1-1, the V gene TRBV30; the D gene is possibly TRBD1 (5 bases). The CDR3 covers 14 residues. The V gene's germline CDR1 is GTSNPN and CDR2 SVGIG (reference sequence). The germline V and J ends were trimmed by 3 bases and 6 bases, with 17 bases remaining between them. The CDR3 loop is CAWRGGTVPSEAFF. In DNA, the CDR3 is TGTGCCTGGAGGGGCGGGACGGTCCCTTCTGAAGCTTTCTTT.

The chain employs TRBV4-3 and TRBJ1-2, with unresolved D. Germline V gene lookup returns CDR1 LGHNA and CDR2 YSLEER. The CDR3 is 16 residues long. The V gene lost 1 base and the J gene lost 0 bases, with 12 bases spanning the gap. The CDR3 spells CASSQGFVEANYGYTF. The CDR3 DNA sequence: TGCGCCAGCAGCCAAGGGTTCGTAGAAGCTAACTATGGCTACACCTTC.